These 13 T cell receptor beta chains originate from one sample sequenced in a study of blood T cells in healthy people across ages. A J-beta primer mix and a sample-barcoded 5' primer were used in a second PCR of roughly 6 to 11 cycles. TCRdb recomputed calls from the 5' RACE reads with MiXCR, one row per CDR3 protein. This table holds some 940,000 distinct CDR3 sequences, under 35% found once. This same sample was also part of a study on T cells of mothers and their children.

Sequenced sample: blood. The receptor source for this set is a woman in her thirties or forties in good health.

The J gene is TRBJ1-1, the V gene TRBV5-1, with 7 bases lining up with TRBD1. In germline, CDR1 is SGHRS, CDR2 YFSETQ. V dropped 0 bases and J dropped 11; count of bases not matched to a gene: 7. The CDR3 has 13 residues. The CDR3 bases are TGCGCCAGCAGCTTGGAAGGGGGCGCAGACGCTTTCTTT. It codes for CASSLEGGADAFF.

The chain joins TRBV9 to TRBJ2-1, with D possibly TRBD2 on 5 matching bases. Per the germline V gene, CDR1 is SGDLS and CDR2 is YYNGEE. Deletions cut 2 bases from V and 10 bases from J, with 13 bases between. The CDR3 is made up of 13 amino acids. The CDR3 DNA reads TGTGCCAGCAGCGTCGGATCGTGGGAGGAGCAGTTCTTC. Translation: CASSVGSWEEQFF.

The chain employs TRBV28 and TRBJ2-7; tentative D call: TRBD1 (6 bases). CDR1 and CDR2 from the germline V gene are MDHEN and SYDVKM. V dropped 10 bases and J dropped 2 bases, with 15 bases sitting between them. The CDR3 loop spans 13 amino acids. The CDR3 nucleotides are TGTGCCACGGGGACAACTCCGACCTACGAGCAGTACTTC. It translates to CATGTTPTYEQYF.

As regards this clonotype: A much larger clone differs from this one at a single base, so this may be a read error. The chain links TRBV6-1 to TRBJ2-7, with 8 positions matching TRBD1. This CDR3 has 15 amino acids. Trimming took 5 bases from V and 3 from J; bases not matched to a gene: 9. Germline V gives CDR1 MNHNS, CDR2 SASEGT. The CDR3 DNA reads TGTGCCAGCAGTCTCAGGACAGGGAGTGGCTACGAGCAGTACTTC. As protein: CASSLRTGSGYEQYF.

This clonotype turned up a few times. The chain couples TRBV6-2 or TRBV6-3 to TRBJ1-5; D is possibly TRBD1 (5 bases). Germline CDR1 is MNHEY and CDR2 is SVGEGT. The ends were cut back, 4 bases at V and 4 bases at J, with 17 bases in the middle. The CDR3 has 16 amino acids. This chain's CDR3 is CASSSTGTATNQPQHF. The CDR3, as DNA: TGTGCCAGCAGTTCCACCGGGACCGCAACAAATCAGCCCCAGCATTTT.

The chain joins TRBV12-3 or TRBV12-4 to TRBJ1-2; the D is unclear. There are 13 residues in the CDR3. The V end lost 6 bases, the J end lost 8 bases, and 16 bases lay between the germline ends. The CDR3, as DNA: TGTGCCAGCAGGGGAGGGATCTGGAGCGGCTACACCTTC. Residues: CASRGGIWSGYTF.

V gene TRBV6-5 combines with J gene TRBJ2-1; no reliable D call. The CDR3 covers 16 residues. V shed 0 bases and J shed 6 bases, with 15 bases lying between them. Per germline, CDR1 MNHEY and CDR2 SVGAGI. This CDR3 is CASSYSSSGSRNEQFF. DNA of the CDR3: TGTGCCAGCAGTTACTCGAGTTCAGGATCGCGCAATGAGCAGTTCTTC.

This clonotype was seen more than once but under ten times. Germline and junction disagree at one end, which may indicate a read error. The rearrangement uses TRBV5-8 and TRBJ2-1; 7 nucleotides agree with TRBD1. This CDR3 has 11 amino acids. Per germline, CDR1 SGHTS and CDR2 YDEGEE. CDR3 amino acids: CASSLGTERFF. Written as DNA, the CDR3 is TGTGCCAGCAGCCTGGGGACAGAGCGGTTCTTC.

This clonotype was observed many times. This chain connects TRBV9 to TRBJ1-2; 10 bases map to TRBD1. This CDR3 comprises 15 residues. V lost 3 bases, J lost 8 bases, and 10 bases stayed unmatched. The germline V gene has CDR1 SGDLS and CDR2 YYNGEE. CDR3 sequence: CASSALPTGGIGYTF. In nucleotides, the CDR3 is TGTGCCAGCAGCGCCTTGCCGACAGGGGGCATCGGCTACACCTTC.

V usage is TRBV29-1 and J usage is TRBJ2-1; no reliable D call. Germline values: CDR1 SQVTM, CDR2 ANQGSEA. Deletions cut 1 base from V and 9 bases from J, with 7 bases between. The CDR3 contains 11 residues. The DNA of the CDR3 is TGCAGCGTTGAAGCTCCCGGTGAGCAGTTCTTC. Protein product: CSVEAPGEQFF.

The CDR3 loop reads CASSLGTGRGNTEAFF. CDR3 sequence (DNA): TGTGCCAGCAGCTTAGGAACAGGGCGAGGGAACACTGAAGCTTTCTTT. This chain links TRBV7-9 with TRBJ1-1, with D maybe TRBD1 (6 bases). Germline V gives CDR1 SEHNR, CDR2 FQNEAQ (reference sequence). This CDR3 is 16 amino acids long. V was cut by 1 base and J by 1 base, with 13 bases left in between.

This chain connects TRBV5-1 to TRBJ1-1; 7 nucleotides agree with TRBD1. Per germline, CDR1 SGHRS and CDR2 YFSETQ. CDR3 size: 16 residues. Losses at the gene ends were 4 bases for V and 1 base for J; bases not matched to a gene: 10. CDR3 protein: CASSPYGQASNTEAFF. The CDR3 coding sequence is TGCGCCAGCAGCCCCTACGGACAGGCGTCGAACACTGAAGCTTTCTTT.

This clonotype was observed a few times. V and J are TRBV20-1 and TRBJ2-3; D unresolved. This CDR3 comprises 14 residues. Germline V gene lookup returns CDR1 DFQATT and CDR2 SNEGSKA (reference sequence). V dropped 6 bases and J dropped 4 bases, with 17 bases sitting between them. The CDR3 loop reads CSAGGVILADTQYF. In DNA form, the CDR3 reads TGCAGTGCCGGTGGGGTTATCCTAGCAGATACGCAGTATTTT.